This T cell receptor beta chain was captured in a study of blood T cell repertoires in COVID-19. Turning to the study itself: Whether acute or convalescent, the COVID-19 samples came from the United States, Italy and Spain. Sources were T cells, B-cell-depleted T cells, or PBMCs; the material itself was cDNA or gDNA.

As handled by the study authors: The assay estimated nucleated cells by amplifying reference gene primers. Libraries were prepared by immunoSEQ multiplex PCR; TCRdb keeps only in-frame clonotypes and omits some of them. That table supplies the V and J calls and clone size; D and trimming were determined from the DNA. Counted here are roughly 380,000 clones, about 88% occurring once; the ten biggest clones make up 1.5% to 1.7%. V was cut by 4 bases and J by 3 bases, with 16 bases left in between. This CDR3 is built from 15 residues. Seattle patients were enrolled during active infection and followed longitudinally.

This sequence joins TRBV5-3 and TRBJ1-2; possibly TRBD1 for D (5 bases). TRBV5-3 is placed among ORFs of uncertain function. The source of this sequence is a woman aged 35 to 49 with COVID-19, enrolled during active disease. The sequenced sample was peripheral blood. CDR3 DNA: TGTGCCAGAAGCCAGCTGTCGGCAGGGTACTATGGCTACACCTTC. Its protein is CARSQLSAGYYGYTF.